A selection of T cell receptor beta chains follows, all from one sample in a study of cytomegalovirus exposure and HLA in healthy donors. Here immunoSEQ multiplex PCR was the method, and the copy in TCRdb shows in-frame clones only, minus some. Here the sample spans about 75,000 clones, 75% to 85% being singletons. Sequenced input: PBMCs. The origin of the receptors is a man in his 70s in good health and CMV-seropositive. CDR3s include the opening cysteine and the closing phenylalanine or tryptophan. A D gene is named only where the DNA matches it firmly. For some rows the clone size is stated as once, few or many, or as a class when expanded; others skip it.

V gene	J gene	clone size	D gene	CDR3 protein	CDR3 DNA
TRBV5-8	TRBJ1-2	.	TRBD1	CASSPPTGTGINYGYTF	TGTGCCAGCAGCCCCCCCACCGGGACAGGGATTAACTATGGCTACACCTTC
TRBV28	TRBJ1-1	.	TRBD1	CASSSGQATEAFF	TGTGCCAGCAGTTCAGGACAGGCCACTGAAGCTTTCTTT
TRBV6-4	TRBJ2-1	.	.	CASSPGSYNEQFF	TGTGCCAGCTCTCCAGGGTCCTACAATGAGCAGTTCTTC
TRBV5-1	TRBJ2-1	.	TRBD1	CASSMGQDNEQFF	TGCGCCAGCAGCATGGGACAGGACAATGAGCAGTTCTTC
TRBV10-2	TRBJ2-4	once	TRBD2	CASSESGGGVNIQYF	TGCGCCAGCAGTGAGTCCGGTGGGGGGGTAAACATTCAGTACTTC
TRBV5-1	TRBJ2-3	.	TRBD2	CASSLGGLDYDTQYF	TGCGCCAGCAGCTTGGGGGGACTAGACTACGATACGCAGTATTTT
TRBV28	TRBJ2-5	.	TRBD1	CASSTRQGAVETQYF	TGTGCCAGCAGTACCCGACAGGGGGCTGTTGAGACCCAGTACTTC
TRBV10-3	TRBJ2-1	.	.	CAISGRDSLSYGNEQFF	TGTGCCATCAGTGGCCGGGACTCCCTCTCGTATGGAAATGAGCAGTTCTTC
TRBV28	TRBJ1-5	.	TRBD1	CASTNRGYSNQPQHF	TGTGCCAGCACTAACAGGGGGTATAGCAATCAGCCCCAGCATTTT
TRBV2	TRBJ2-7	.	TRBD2	CASSRLAGGASYEQYF	TGTGCCAGCTCAAGACTAGCGGGAGGGGCCTCCTACGAGCAGTACTTC
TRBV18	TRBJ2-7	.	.	CASSPPGRKTYEQYF	TGTGCCAGCTCACCACCGGGCAGGAAAACCTACGAGCAGTACTTC
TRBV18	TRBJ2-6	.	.	CASSPPGVANVLTF	TGTGCCAGCTCCCCCCCCGGGGTAGCCAACGTCCTGACTTTC
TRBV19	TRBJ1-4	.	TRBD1	CASSPDREGEKLFF	TGTGCCAGTAGTCCGGACAGGGAGGGTGAAAAACTGTTTTTT
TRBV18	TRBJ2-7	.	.	CASSSATGQYYEQYF	TGTGCCAGCTCATCAGCAACAGGACAGTACTACGAGCAGTACTTC
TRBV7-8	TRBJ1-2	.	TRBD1	CASSLDRGFDYGYTF	TGTGCCAGCAGCTTAGACAGGGGGTTCGACTATGGCTACACCTTC
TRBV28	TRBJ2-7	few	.	CASSLYQTVHYEQYF	TGTGCCAGCAGTTTATACCAGACAGTCCACTACGAGCAGTACTTC